In this sample, the clone carrying this T cell receptor beta chain turned up a few times. This specimen comes from a study of molecular identifiers for immune sequencing clone quantification. One entry per CDR3 protein results from TCRdb running MiXCR on the PCR reads. The data show 100,000 or so distinct CDR3 sequences, 35% to 40% seen once. The sample taken for sequencing was naive CD8+ T cells from blood, with Jurkat cell RNA spiked in. As for subset: FACS-sorted CD8+CD4-CCR7+CD45RA+ naive T cells. This sequence was found in a human donor in good health. Some libraries in this study had Jurkat cell RNA spiked in.

The CDR3 loop is CASSLLPRGPYEQYF. The CDR3 DNA follows: TGTGCCAGCAGCTTACTCCCCAGAGGCCCCTACGAGCAGTACTTC. The V and J genes are TRBV7-9 and TRBJ2-7; D is uncertain. The CDR3 has 15 amino acids. V gave up 2 bases and J gave up 2 bases, with 13 bases separating them. CDR1 and CDR2 from the germline V gene are SEHNR and FQNEAQ (reference sequence).